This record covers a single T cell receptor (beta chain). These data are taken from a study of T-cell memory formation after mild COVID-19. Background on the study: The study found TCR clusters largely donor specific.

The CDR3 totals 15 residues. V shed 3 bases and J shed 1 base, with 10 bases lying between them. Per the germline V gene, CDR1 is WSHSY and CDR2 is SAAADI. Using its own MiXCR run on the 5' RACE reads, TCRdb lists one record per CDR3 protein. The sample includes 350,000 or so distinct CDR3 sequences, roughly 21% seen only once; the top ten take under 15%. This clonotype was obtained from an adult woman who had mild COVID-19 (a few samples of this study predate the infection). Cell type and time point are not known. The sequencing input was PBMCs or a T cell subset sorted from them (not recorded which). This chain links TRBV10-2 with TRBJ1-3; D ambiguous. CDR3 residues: CASSDHRPSGNTIYF. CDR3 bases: TGCGCCAGCAGTGACCATCGGCCTTCTGGAAACACCATATATTTT.